This T cell receptor beta chain is drawn from a study of blood T cell repertoires in COVID-19. Across the whole study: The study drew acute and convalescent COVID-19 samples from the United States, Italy and Spain. The cDNA or gDNA used as material had been derived from T cells, B-cell-depleted T cells, or PBMCs.

Original processing notes: Nucleated cell number was recorded as an estimate derived from reference gene primer amplification. Sequencing used immunoSEQ multiplex PCR; TCRdb keeps in-frame clones, though not all of them. The DNA was the basis for D and trimming; V, J and clone size are from that table. The sample lists around 42,000 clones; roughly 77% were seen once. Germline CDR1 reads MDHEN; CDR2 reads SYDVKM. V lost 5 bases and J lost 3; bases outside the gene matches: 13. The CDR3 spans 17 residues. The chain employs TRBV28 and TRBJ2-1; 7 positions agree with TRBD2. This TCR was recovered from a man older than 75 with active or convalescent COVID-19. The sample taken for sequencing was peripheral blood. The CDR3 loop reads CASSPAASSGVYNEQFF. The CDR3 DNA follows: TGTGCCAGCAGTCCAGCGGCTTCCAGCGGGGTCTACAATGAGCAGTTCTTC. Using reference TRBV28 and TRBJ2-1 for the parts outside the CDR3, the full variable domain is DVKVTQSSRYLVKRTGEKVFLECVQDMDHENMFWYRQDPGLGLRLIYFSYDVKMKEKGDIPEGYSVSREKKERFSLILESASTNQTSMYLCASSPAASSGVYNEQFFGPGTRLTVL.